Here is one T cell receptor (beta chain) with its context. The study ran its PCR with 60 Vbeta and 13 Jbeta primers. Clones were sequenced by immunoSEQ multiplex PCR, and TCRdb holds only the in-frame ones, with some missing. Among about 180,000 clones, just over 75% were seen once, and the ten largest hold more than 3%. Donors were nominally healthy when sampled, though unrecorded immune exposures were likely. The sample originates from a study of cytomegalovirus exposure and HLA in healthy donors. In germline, CDR1 is MNHNS, CDR2 SASEGT. V lost 7 bases, J lost 1 base, and 2 bases stayed unmatched. This CDR3 region has 13 residues.

The source of this sequence is a woman between 55 and 75 years old in good health and CMV-seropositive. The chain is built from TRBV6-1 and TRBJ2-3, with TRBD1 matching 7 bases. Sequenced sample: PBMCs. The CDR3 protein is CASITGGTDTQYF. The CDR3 coding sequence is TGTGCCAGCATCACAGGGGGCACAGATACGCAGTATTTT.